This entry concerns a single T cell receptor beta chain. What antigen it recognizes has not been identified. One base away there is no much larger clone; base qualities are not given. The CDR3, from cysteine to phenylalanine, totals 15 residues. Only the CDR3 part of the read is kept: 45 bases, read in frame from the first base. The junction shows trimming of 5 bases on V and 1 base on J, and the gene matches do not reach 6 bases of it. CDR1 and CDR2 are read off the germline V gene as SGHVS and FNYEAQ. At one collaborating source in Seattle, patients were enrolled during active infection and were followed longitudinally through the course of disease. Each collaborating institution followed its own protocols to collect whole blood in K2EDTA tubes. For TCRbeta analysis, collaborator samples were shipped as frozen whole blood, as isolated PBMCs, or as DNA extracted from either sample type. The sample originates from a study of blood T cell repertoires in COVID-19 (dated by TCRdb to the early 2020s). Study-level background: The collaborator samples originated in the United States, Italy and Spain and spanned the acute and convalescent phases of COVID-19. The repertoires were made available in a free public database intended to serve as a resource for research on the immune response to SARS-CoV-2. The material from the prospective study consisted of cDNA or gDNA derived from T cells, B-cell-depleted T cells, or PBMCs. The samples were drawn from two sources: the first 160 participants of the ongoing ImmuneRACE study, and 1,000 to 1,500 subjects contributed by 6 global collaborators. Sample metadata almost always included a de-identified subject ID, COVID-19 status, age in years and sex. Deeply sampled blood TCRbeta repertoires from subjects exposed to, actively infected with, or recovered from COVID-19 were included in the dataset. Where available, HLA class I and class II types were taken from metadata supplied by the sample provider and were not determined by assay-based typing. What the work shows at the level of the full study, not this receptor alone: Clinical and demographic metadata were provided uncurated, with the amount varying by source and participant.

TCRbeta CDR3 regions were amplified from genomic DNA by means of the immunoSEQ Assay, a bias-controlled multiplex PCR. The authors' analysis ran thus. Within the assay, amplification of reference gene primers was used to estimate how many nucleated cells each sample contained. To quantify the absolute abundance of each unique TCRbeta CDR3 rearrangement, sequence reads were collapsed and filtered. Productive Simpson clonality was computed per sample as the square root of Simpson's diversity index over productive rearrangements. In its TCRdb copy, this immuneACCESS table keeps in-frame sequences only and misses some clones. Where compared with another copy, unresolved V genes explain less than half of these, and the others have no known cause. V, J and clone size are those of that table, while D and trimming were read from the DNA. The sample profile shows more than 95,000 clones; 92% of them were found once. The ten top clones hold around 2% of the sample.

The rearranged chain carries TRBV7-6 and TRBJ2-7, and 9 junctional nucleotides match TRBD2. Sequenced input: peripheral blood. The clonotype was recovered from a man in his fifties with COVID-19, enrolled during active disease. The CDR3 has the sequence CASSRSAGGSYEQYF. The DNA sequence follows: TGTGCCAGCAGCCGTTCGGCGGGAGGGTCCTACGAGCAGTACTTC.